This T cell receptor (beta chain) is from a study of shared clonotypes between healthy human individuals (dated by TCRdb to 2020 to 2022). About the full investigation: The cohort comprised a couple of women and a few men aged 18 to 49 years. For each donor, three plates each were used for CD4 naive and CD4 memory, two plates were used for CD8 naive, and one plate was used for CD8 memory. Leukapheresis yielded between about 0.9 and 9.5 billion PBMCs per donor. To increase sequencing depth and limit assay-specific biases, different laboratories used diverse techniques to prepare libraries and sequence TCR repertoires. Blood TCR repertoires of five healthy adults were deeply sequenced to estimate repertoire size and the extent of clonotype sharing between individuals.

The donors were healthy, HIV-negative adults who had no recently reported acute infections or vaccinations. Every donor was a Caucasian adult residing in Nashville, Tennessee, USA. CD4+ T cells were enriched through magnetic negative selection, after which naive cells were positively selected on CD45RA and the remaining negative fraction served as the memory subset. After blood collection by leukapheresis, PBMCs were isolated using Ficoll-Histopaque density gradient centrifugation and then cryopreserved in the vapor phase of liquid nitrogen. Analytical flow cytometry was used to check the purity and quantity of each magnetically sorted T cell population. Each sorted fraction had its genomic DNA isolated and then quantified by UV absorbance on a Nanodrop 2000c. V is trimmed back by 6 bases and J by 3 bases, and the junction contains 8 bases that no gene match accounts for. The CDR3 starts with the cysteine, ends with the phenylalanine, and has 15 residues. The sequence is cut down to CDR3 DNA, 45 bases in frame from base 1. Reading the germline V gene gives CDR1 SGHRS and CDR2 YFSETQ.

On this clone itself: What this receptor recognizes is not known. Base qualities are not provided; no much larger clone lies one nucleotide away.

Points the paper makes about the study in general: Pairwise subsampling led to the expectation that sequencing depth would affect the degree of clonotype sharing among donors. Larger estimated clonotype richness was generally found for naive subsets than for memory subsets. Because the study included a small number of donors, the genetic and exposure-history diversity represented was limited. Sampling was restricted to blood, and TCR repertoires in tissues likely differ from the TCR repertoires found in blood. Compared with non-shared clonotypes, the clonotypes found in all four sorted-subset donors had higher generation probabilities. Sharing across a few donors was observed for around 5% of naive CD4, 3% to 3.5% of naive CD8, over 2% of memory CD4, and less than 0.45% of memory CD8 clonotypes. Incomplete sequencing was indicated by rarefaction of sorted-subset datasets, despite the large sequencing depth.

TCR CDR3 regions were amplified from genomic DNA by multiplex PCR using the deep immunoSEQ assay. Extracted genomic DNA from each cell subset was spread evenly across all wells of several immunoSEQ 96-well plates, with each plate serving as a replicate. Each replicate PCR for sorted subsets received around 210 ng genomic DNA, equal to tens of thousands of T cell genomes. The purified libraries were quantified using a Qubit 3.0 fluorometer, sized with a Bioanalyzer 2100, and then quantified again using the KAPA Library Quantification kit. A separate single-read 150-cycle Illumina NextSeq 550 flow cell was used to sequence each immunoSEQ 96-well plate. The original pipeline was this. The immunoSEQ output contained only junctional sequences without quality scores, so filtering could not match that applied to full-length reads. Sequences were annotated with PyIR, a Python wrapper for IgBLAST v1.9, and V/J genes and CDR3 were assigned using IMGT germline references. Reads were removed for weak V/J assignments (E-value above 1e-6), missing CDR3, stop codons, out-of-frame junctions, or ambiguous translated residues. V3J clonotypes were defined by identical inferred V gene, J gene, and CDR3 amino acid sequence. The percentage overlap between two repertoires was calculated by dividing the number of shared unique clonotypes by the size of the smaller repertoire. Three approaches were used to assess repertoire richness: RTK rarefaction, the Chao1 estimator, and Recon v2.1 estimates of unobserved clonotypes. For all TCRbeta clonotypes obtained by the gDNA method from four donors, generation probabilities were computed with OLGA. TCRdb holds this immuneACCESS table with in-frame rearrangements only. Some clones are missing; in checked studies, unresolved V genes explain under half, and the rest has no known cause. From that table come the V and J calls and clone size; the DNA was used to work out D and trimming. The sample records roughly 2.6 million clones, 90% to 95% of which are singletons. Over 0.12% of the sample is taken by the ten largest.

This receptor was identified in a man between 18 and 35 years old in good health. The specimen was naive CD4+ T cells sorted from blood. What the cell subset or site label conveys for this sample: CD45RA+ positively selected. This receptor chain uses TRBV5-1 and TRBJ2-2, with 7 central nucleotides matching TRBD1. The CDR3 has the sequence CASNLAQGDTGELFF. The DNA sequence reads TGCGCCAGCAACCTTGCCCAGGGGGACACCGGGGAGCTGTTTTTT.